This TCR beta chain came from a study of blood T cells in healthy people across ages. Study-level findings and limits: Strong correlation existed between TCR beta diversity and naive T cell percentage. Roughly linear declines in TCR beta diversity per million T cells occurred with age.

Then a second PCR, running roughly 7 to 11 cycles, was carried out with a sample-barcoded 5' primer and a J-beta primer mix. MiXCR, applied by TCRdb to the 5' RACE reads, yields one record per CDR3 protein. The sample holds 800,000 to 950,000 distinct CDR3 sequences, around 49% seen once. Remarks on this clonotype: Its antigen is not known.

Isolated PBMCs totaled at least 6.5 million in each sample. The CDR3 totals 15 residues. V lost 4 bases to trimming and J lost 2 bases; unmatched junction nucleotides: 6. Germline CDR1 is SGHRS and CDR2 is YFSETQ. This receptor was obtained from a man under 40 in good health. The chain has TRBV5-1 and TRBJ1-1; 9 bases match TRBD1. Sequencing was carried out using blood. CDR3 protein: CASSPGTGINTEAFF. Written as DNA, the CDR3 is TGCGCCAGCAGCCCCGGGACAGGGATAAACACTGAAGCTTTCTTT.